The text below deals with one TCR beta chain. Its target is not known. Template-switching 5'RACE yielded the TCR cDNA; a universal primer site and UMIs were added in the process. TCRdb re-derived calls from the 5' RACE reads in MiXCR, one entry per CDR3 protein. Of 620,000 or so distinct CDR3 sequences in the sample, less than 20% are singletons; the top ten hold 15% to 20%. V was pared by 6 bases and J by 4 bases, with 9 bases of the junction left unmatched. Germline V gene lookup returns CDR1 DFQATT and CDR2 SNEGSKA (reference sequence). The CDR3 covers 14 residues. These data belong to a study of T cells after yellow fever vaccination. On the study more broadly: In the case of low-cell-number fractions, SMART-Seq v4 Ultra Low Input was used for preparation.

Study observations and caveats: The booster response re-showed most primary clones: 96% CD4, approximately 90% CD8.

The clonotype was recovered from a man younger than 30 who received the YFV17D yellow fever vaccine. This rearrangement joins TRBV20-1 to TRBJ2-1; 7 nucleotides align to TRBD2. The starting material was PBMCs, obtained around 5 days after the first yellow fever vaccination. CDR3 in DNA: TGCAGTGCCCCCCGGCTAGCGGCATACAATGAGCAGTTCTTC. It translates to CSAPRLAAYNEQFF.